This T cell receptor beta chain was retrieved from a study of shared clonotypes between healthy human individuals. Germline V gene data show CDR1 as ENHRY and CDR2 as SYGVKD. V was clipped by 1 base and J by 1 base; unmatched bases: 5. The CDR3 length is 18 residues. Adult donors, all healthy and HIV-negative, had no recent acute infections or vaccinations. A CD45RA-negative memory subset and a CD45RA+ naive subset were separated from the CD4+ cells. The table came from immunoSEQ multiplex PCR; TCRdb's copy has only in-frame clones and leaves some out. The table lists more than 850,000 clones, 75% to 80% of them singletons, with 0.5% to 0.6% in the top ten.

The chain is built from TRBV10-3 and TRBJ2-7; 15 bases are a match to TRBD2. Sequencing was performed on memory CD4+ T cells from PBMCs. The subset denotes: CD45RA-negative fraction. The source is a man aged 18 to 29 in good health. Some clones in this sample may be carry-over from other donors' samples. The CDR3 sequence: CAISEFRGLAGGSYEQYF. The DNA of the CDR3 is TGTGCCATCAGTGAGTTTAGGGGACTAGCGGGAGGATCCTACGAGCAGTACTTC.